Reported below is one T cell receptor (beta chain). What it binds is not known. Stated time point: cycle 4 day 1 (C4D1), after five to seven weeks of nivolumab. Brentuximab vedotin exposure varied among the patients, all of whom had relapsed after autologous stem cell transplantation. Purified CD4+ T cells were obtained from thawed PBMCs through magnetic negative selection. This sample was taken from a study of PD-1 blockade in classical Hodgkin lymphoma. Study at large: Patients were treated with nivolumab at 3 mg/kg, and this was given intravenously every 2 weeks.

Data came from immunoSEQ multiplex PCR; TCRdb stores just in-frame clones and leaves some out. This sample has roughly 9,000 clones, with approximately 77% found just once. Notes on the study in general: By C4D1, diversity of CD4+ TCRs had risen significantly, whereas that of CD8+ TCRs had not. Newly diagnosed patients were reported to exhibit reduced baseline TCR diversity relative to healthy donors.

This specimen was CD4+ T cells from blood, taken before the fourth cycle of nivolumab. This sequence originates from a human donor with classical Hodgkin lymphoma.

As DNA, the CDR3 is TGTGCCAGTAGTTCTGAACTAGCGTCTAGCACAGATACGCAGTATTTT. Its protein is CASSSELASSTDTQYF. V is TRBV19 and J is TRBJ2-3; 7 bases agree with TRBD2. CDR1 is LNHDA, CDR2 SQIVND, per germline (reference sequence). CDR3 size: 16 residues. Losses at the gene ends were 5 bases for V and 0 bases for J; bases not matched to a gene: 8.